This T cell receptor beta chain was identified during a study of molecular identifiers for immune sequencing clone quantification. In the study overall: With replicates, the RNA of around 20,000 or 100,000 naive CD8 cells was split five ways and four were sequenced.

This CDR3 region has 16 residues. Trimming took 2 bases from V and 0 from J, leaving 14 bases between them. Germline V CDR1 and CDR2: MNHEY, SVGAGI. MiXCR was run by TCRdb on the PCR reads, yielding one entry per CDR3 protein. The table records approximately 97,000 distinct CDR3 sequences, around 24% of them present only once. This clonotype was recorded a few times. The clonotype originates from a human donor in good health. Some libraries in this study had Jurkat cell RNA spiked in. This chain uses TRBV6-5 with TRBJ2-7; D perhaps matches TRBD2 (5 bases). The sample comprised naive CD8+ T cells from blood, with Jurkat cell RNA spiked in. Described subset: FACS-sorted CD8+CD4-CCR7+CD45RA+ naive T cells. In DNA, the CDR3 is TGTGCCAGCAGTTACACAAAACTAGGGAGCTCCTACGAGCAGTACTTC. Translated: CASSYTKLGSSYEQYF.